Detailed here is one T cell receptor (beta chain). Trimming took off 5 bases at V and 0 bases at J, with 14 bases between the two ends. Germline CDR1 and CDR2: DFQATT and SNEGSKA (reference sequence). This CDR3 is built from 15 residues. TCRdb passed the RT-PCR reads through MiXCR, listing each CDR3 protein once. The profile covers more than 550,000 distinct CDR3 sequences, with about 14% appearing a single time and 3.6% taken by the ten largest. The chain recombines TRBV20-1 with TRBJ1-3, with a tentative D call TRBD1 (6 bases). Sequenced input: memory CD4+ T cells from blood. This receptor was identified in a female donor in good health, serving as a healthy control. The chain's CDR3 is CSAHSGQFSGNTIYF. The CDR3 bases are TGCAGTGCTCATTCCGGACAGTTCTCTGGAAACACCATATATTTT.